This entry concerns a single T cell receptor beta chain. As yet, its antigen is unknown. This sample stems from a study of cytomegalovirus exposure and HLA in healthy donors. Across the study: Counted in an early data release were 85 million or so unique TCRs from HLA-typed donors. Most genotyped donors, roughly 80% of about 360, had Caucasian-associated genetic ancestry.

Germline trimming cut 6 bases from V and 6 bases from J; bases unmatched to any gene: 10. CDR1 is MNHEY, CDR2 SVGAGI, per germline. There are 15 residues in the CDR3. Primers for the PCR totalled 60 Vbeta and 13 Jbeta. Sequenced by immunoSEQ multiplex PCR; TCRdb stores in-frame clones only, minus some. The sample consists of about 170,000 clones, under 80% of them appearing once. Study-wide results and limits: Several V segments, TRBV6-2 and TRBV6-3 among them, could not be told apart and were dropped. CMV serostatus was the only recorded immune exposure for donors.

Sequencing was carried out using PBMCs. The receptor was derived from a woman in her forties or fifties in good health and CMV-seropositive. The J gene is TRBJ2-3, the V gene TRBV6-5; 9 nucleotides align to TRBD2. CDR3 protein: CASRPSGARSDTQYF. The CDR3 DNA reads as TGTGCCAGCAGACCTAGCGGGGCCCGTTCTGATACGCAGTATTTT.